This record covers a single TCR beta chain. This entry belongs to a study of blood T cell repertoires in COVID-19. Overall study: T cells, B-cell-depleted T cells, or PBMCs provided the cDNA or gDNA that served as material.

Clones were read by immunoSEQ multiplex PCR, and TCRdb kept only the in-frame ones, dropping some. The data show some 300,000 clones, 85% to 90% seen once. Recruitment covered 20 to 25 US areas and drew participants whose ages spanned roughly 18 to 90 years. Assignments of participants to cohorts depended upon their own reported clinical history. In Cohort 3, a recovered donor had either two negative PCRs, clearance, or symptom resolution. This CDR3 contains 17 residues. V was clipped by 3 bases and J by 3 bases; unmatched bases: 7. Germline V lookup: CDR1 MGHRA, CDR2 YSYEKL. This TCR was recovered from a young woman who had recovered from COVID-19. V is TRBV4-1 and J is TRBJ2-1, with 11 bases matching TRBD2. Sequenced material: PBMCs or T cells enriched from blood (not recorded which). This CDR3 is CASSHPTSGGFYNEQFF. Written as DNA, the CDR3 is TGCGCCAGCAGCCACCCAACTAGCGGGGGCTTCTACAATGAGCAGTTCTTC.